What follows is one T cell receptor (beta chain) and its context. CDR1 is SGHAT, CDR2 FQNNGV, per germline. The CDR3 length is 15 residues. V lost 1 base and J lost 0, with 7 bases in between. Quantitative 5'-RACE with molecular barcodes generated TCR beta libraries. MiXCR was run by TCRdb on the 5' RACE reads, yielding one entry per CDR3 protein. The sample includes just under 350,000 distinct CDR3 sequences, around 15% of them seen just once. The data stem from a study of CD8 T cells in ankylosing spondylitis. This chain links TRBV11-2 with TRBJ1-3; D is undetermined. The TCR comes from a male donor with ankylosing spondylitis or in good health (not recorded which). The sample comprised blood, either unsorted or a sorted T cell fraction (not recorded which). The CDR3 protein is CASSLGPVSGNTIYF. CDR3 DNA: TGTGCCAGCAGCTTAGGTCCGGTCTCTGGAAACACCATATATTTT. The full variable domain, with the rest looked up from reference TRBV11-2 and TRBJ1-3, is EAGVAQSPRYKIIEKRQSVAFWCNPISGHATLYWYQQILGQGPKLLIQFQNNGVVDDSQLPKDRFSAERLKGVDSTLKIQPAKLEDSAVYLCASSLGPVSGNTIYFGEGSWLTVV.